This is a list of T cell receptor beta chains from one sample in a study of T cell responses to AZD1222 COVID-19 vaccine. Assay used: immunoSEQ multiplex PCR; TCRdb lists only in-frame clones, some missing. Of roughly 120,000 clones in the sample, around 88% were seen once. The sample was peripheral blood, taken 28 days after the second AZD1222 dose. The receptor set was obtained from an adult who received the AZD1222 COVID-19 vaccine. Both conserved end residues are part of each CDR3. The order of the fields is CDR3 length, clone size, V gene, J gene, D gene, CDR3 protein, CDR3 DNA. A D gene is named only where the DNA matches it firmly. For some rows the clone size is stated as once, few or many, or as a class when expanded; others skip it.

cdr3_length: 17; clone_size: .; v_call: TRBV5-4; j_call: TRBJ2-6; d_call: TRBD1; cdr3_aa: CASSGPGTGAGANVLTF; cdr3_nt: TGTGCCAGCAGCGGTCCCGGGACAGGGGCTGGGGCCAACGTCCTGACTTTC
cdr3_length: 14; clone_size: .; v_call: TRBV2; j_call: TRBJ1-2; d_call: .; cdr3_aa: CASNSVGTDYGYTF; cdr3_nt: TGTGCCAGCAATAGCGTTGGGACGGACTATGGCTACACCTTC
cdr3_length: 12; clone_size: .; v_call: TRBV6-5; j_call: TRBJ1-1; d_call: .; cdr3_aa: CASGLLNTEAFF; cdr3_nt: TGTGCCAGCGGACTTTTGAACACTGAAGCTTTCTTT
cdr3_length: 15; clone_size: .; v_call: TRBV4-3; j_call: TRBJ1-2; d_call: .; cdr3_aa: CASSQEAGRNYGYTF; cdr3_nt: TGCGCCAGCAGCCAAGAGGCAGGGCGGAACTATGGCTACACCTTC
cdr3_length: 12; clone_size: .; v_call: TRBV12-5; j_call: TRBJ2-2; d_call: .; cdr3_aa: CASGPDTGELFF; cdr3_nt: TGTGCTAGTGGCCCGGACACCGGGGAGCTGTTTTTT
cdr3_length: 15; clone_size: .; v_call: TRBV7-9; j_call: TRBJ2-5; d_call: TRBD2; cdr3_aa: CASSPYGGYQETQYF; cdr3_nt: TGTGCCAGCAGCCCGTACGGGGGGTACCAAGAGACCCAGTACTTC
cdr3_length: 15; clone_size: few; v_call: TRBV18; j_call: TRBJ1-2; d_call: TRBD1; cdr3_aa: CASHGQGALLFGYTF; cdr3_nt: TGTGCCAGTCACGGACAGGGGGCATTACTATTTGGCTACACCTTC
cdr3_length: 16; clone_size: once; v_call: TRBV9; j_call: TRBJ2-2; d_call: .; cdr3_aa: CASSPHAGANTGELFF; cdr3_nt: TGTGCCAGCAGCCCCCATGCAGGGGCGAACACCGGGGAGCTGTTTTTT
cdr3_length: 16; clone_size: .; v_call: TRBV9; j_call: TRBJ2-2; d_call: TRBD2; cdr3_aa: CASNQGLAGVTGELFF; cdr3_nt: TGTGCCAGCAACCAAGGACTAGCGGGGGTCACCGGGGAGCTGTTTTTT
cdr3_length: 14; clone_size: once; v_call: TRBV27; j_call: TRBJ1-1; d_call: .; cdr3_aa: CASSLVGTGTEAFF; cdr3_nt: TGTGCCAGCAGTTTAGTTGGGACGGGCACTGAAGCTTTCTTT
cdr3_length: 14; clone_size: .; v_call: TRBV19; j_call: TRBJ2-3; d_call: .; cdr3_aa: CASSFQPRTDTQYF; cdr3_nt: TGTGCCAGTAGTTTTCAACCCCGCACAGATACGCAGTATTTT
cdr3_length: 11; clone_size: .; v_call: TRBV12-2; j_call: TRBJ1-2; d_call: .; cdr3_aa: CASRLDSGYTF; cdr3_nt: TGTGCAAGTCGCTTAGATAGTGGCTACACCTTC
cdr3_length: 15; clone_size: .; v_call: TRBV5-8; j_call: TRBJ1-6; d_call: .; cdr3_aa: CASSLMTAYNSPLHF; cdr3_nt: TGTGCCAGCAGCTTGATGACAGCTTATAATTCACCCCTCCACTTT
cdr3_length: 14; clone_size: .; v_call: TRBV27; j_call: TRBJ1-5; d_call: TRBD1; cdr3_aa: CASRPTGVPQPQHF; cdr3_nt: TGTGCCAGCAGACCCACAGGGGTACCTCAGCCCCAGCATTTT
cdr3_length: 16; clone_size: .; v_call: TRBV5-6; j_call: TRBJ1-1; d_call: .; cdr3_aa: CASSLDWGRITTEAFF; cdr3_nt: TGTGCCAGCAGCTTGGACTGGGGGCGGATAACCACTGAAGCTTTCTTT
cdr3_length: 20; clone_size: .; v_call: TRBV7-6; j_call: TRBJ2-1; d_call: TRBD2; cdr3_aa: CASSSETPSGTSVGDNEQFF; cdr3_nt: TGTGCCAGCAGCTCCGAGACCCCCTCCGGGACTAGCGTAGGGGACAATGAGCAGTTCTTC
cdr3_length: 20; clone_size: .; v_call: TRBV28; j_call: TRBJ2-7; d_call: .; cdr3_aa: CASSLPRVAVGSSRPYEQYF; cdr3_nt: TGTGCCAGCAGTTTGCCCCGGGTCGCGGTTGGGTCTAGCAGACCCTACGAGCAGTACTTC
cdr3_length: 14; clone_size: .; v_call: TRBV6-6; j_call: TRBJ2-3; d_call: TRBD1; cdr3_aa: CASSSTGGTDTQYF; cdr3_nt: TGTGCCAGCAGTTCGACAGGGGGCACAGATACGCAGTATTTT
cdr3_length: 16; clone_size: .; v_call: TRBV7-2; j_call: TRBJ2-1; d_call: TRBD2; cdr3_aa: CASSLGTSAHYNEQFF; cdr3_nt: TGTGCCAGCAGCCTTGGGACTAGCGCCCACTACAATGAGCAGTTCTTC
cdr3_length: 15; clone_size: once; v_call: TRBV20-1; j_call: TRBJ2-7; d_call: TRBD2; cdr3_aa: CSASILRREGPEQYF; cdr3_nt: TGCAGTGCTAGTATTCTAAGGCGGGAGGGCCCCGAGCAGTACTTC
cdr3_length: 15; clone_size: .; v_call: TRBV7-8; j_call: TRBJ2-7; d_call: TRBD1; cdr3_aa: CASSQETGAGYEQYF; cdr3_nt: TGTGCCAGCAGCCAAGAAACAGGGGCAGGGTACGAGCAGTACTTC
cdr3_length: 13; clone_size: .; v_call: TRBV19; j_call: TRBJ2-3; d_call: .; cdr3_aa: CASRQSGADTQYF; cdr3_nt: TGTGCCAGTAGGCAGTCAGGGGCAGATACGCAGTATTTT
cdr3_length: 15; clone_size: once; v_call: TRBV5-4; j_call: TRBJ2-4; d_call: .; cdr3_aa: CASSLVGTSTDIQYF; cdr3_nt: TGTGCCAGCAGCTTGGTGGGGACGTCGACGGACATTCAGTACTTC
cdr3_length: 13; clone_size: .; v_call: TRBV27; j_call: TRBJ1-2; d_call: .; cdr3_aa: CASSIRDNYGYTF; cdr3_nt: TGTGCCAGCAGTATAAGGGACAACTATGGCTACACCTTC
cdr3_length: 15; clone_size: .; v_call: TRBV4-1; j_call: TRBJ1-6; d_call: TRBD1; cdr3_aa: CASSQGQGSLSPLHF; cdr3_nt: TGCGCCAGCAGTCAGGGACAGGGGAGTTTGTCACCCCTCCACTTT
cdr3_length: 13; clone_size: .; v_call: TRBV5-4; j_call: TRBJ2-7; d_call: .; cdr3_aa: CASSRGSLYEQYF; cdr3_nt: TGTGCCAGCAGCCGAGGGTCGCTCTACGAGCAGTACTTC
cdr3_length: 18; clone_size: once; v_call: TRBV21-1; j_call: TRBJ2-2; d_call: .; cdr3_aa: CASSKGDRGAGNTGELFF; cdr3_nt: TGTGCCAGCAGCAAAGGGGACAGGGGCGCCGGTAACACCGGGGAGCTGTTTTTT
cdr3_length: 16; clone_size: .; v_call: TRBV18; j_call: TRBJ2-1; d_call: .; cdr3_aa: CASSPGPRRGYNEQFF; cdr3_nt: TGTGCCAGCTCACCGGGACCGAGACGGGGATACAATGAGCAGTTCTTC
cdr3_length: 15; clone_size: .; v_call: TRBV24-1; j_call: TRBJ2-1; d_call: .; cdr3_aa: CATREQGSSYNEQFF; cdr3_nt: TGTGCCACCAGAGAGCAGGGGAGCTCCTACAATGAGCAGTTCTTC
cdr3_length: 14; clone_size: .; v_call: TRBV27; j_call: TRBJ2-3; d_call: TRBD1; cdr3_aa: CASRRQGAKDTQYF; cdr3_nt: TGTGCCAGCAGACGACAGGGGGCGAAAGATACGCAGTATTTT
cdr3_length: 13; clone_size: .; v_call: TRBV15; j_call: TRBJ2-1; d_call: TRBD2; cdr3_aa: CATSGSGDPVGFF; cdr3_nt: TGTGCCACCAGCGGTAGCGGGGACCCCGTAGGGTTCTTC
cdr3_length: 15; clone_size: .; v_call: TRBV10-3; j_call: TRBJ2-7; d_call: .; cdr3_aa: CAISESGDKTYEQYF; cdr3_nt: TGTGCCATCAGTGAGTCGGGGGACAAGACCTACGAGCAGTACTTC
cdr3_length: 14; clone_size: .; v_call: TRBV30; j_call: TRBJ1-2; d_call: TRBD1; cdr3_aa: CARLFPGGSYGYTF; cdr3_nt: TGTGCCCGATTATTTCCAGGGGGTTCCTATGGCTACACCTTC
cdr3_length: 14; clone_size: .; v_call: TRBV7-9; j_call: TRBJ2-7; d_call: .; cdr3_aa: CASSHGLKIYEQYF; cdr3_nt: TGTGCCAGCAGCCACGGGTTGAAGATTTACGAGCAGTACTTC
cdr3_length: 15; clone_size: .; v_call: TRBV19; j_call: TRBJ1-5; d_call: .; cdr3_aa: CASMGGRGSNQPQHF; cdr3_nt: TGTGCCAGTATGGGGGGACGGGGCAGCAATCAGCCCCAGCATTTT
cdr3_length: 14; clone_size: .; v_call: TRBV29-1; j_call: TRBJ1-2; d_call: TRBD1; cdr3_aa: CSVRGRGQVWSYTF; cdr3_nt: TGCAGCGTGAGGGGCCGTGGACAGGTCTGGAGCTACACCTTC
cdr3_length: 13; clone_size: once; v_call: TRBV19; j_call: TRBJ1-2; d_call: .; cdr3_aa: CASSQTDGYGYTF; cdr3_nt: TGTGCCAGTAGTCAGACAGACGGCTATGGCTACACCTTC
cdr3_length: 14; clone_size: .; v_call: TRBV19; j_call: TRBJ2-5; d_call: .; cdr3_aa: CASSMLGLQETQYF; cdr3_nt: TGTGCCAGTAGTATGTTGGGACTTCAAGAGACCCAGTACTTC
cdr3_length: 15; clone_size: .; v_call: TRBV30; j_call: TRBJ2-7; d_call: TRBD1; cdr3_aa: CAWRGGQGNYYEQYF; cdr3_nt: TGTGCCTGGAGGGGGGGACAGGGAAATTACTACGAGCAGTACTTC
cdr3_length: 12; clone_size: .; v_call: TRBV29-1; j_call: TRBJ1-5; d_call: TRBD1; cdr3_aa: CSVVGQGQPQHF; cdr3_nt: TGCAGCGTCGTAGGACAGGGACAGCCCCAGCATTTT
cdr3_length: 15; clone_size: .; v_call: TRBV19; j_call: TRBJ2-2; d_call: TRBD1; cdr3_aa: CASRRQGRNTGELFF; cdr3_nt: TGTGCCAGTAGACGACAGGGACGAAACACCGGGGAGCTGTTTTTT
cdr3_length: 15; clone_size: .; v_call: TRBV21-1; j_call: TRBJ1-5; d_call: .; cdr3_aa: CASSKRQGDNQPQHF; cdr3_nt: TGTGCCAGCAGCAAACGCCAGGGGGACAATCAGCCCCAGCATTTT
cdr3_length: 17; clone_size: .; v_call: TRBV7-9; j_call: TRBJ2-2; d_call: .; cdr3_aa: CASSLVLAGASAGELFF; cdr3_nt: TGTGCCAGCAGCTTAGTCCTCGCCGGGGCTTCGGCCGGGGAGCTGTTTTTT
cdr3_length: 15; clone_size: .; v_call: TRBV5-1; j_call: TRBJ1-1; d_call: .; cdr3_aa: CASSHGQFMNTEAFF; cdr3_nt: TGCGCCAGCAGCCATGGACAGTTCATGAACACTGAAGCTTTCTTT
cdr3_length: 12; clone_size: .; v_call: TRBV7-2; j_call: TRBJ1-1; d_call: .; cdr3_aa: CASSLLVGVAFF; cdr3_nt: TGTGCCAGCAGCTTATTGGTCGGGGTGGCTTTCTTT
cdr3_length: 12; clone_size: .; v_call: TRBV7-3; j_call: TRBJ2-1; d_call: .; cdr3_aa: CASSERGNEQFF; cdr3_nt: TGTGCCAGCAGCGAACGGGGCAATGAGCAGTTCTTC